One sample yielded the 18 T cell receptor beta chains listed below, sequenced in a study of T cell responses to AZD1222 COVID-19 vaccine (dated by TCRdb to about 2021). Receptors were amplified or captured by the immunoSEQ multiplex PCR assay. TCRdb carries this immuneACCESS record with in-frame sequences only. Its versions omit some clonotypes, under half of them owing to an unresolved V gene in the studies checked, with the rest unexplained. This sample gives about 88,000 clones in total; about 89% of them show up just once. The biggest ten clones account for around 5% of the sample. Taken with the paper, the label for time point translates to: about 28 days (+/-7) after the second vaccine dose. Material: peripheral blood, obtained 28 days after the second AZD1222 dose. The receptors here all came from an adult who received the AZD1222 COVID-19 vaccine.

J is TRBJ2-7 and V is TRBV10-2, with 11 positions matching TRBD2. Looked up from germline, CDR1 is WSHSY and CDR2 is SAAADI. The CDR3 covers 16 residues. Losses at the gene ends were 6 bases for V and 2 bases for J; bases not matched to a gene: 9. The DNA of the CDR3 is TGCGCCAGCAGGGGTAGCGGGGGGGCCGGGGCCTACGAGCAGTACTTC. It codes for CASRGSGGAGAYEQYF.

The chain links TRBV19 to TRBJ2-1; 11 nucleotides line up with TRBD2. Germline V gene lookup returns CDR1 LNHDA and CDR2 SQIVND (reference sequence). The CDR3 covers 16 residues. Trimming at V came to 4 bases and at J to 10 bases, leaving 12 bases not matched to a gene. The CDR3 sequence: CASSKSSGGAIGEQFF. The DNA of the CDR3 is TGTGCCAGTAGTAAAAGTAGCGGGGGGGCGATAGGCGAGCAGTTCTTC.

J is TRBJ1-2 and V is TRBV7-2; TRBD1 might be the D (5 bases). V shed 1 base and J shed 6 bases, with 12 bases lying between them. Per germline, CDR1 SGHTA and CDR2 FQGNSA. This CDR3 spans 14 amino acids. CDR3: CASSLDRGLDGYTF. DNA for the CDR3: TGTGCCAGCAGCTTAGACCGGGGCTTGGATGGCTACACCTTC.

This chain connects TRBV2 to TRBJ2-7, with TRBD1 identical over 9 bases. CDR3 length: 13 amino acids. The V gene's germline CDR1 is SNHLY and CDR2 FYNNEI. With V trimmed by 7 bases and J by 3 bases, 4 bases remained unmatched. The CDR3 spells CASKPGQGYEQYF. The CDR3 DNA is TGTGCCAGCAAACCGGGACAGGGCTACGAGCAGTACTTC. The full variable domain, with the rest looked up from reference TRBV2 and TRBJ2-7, is EPEVTQTPSHQVTQMGQEVILRCVPISNHLYFYWYRQILGQKVEFLVSFYNNEISEKSEIFDDQFSVERPDGSNFTLKIRSTKLEDSAMYFCASKPGQGYEQYFGPGTRLTVT.

Regarding this clone: In the same sample, other DNA sequences code for this CDR3. The chain couples TRBV7-3 to TRBJ1-1; D gene unclear. V was clipped by 2 bases and J by 1 base, with 5 bases between them. The CDR3 contains 13 residues. Germline V gene sequence: CDR1 SGHTA, CDR2 FQGTGA. This chain's CDR3 is CASSLDANTEAFF. The CDR3 DNA sequence: TGTGCCAGCAGCTTAGATGCGAACACTGAAGCTTTCTTT.

The chain employs TRBV6-5 and TRBJ2-2; possibly TRBD2 for D (6 bases). CDR3 length: 15 amino acids. V lost 7 bases, J lost 0 bases, and 12 bases lay in between. Germline CDR1 reads MNHEY; CDR2 reads SVGAGI. The CDR3, as DNA: TGTGCCAGCACACGGACTACCTCGAACACCGGGGAGCTGTTTTTT. Translation gives CASTRTTSNTGELFF.

The chain links TRBV30 to TRBJ1-4; the match to TRBD1 covers 8 bases. Germline values: CDR1 GTSNPN, CDR2 SVGIG (reference sequence). This CDR3 region has 13 residues. Losses at the gene ends were 3 bases for V and 8 bases for J; bases not matched to a gene: 5. The CDR3 DNA follows: TGTGCCTGGAGGCCAGGGGGCGGCGAAAAACTGTTTTTT. The encoded protein is CAWRPGGGEKLFF.

The rearrangement links TRBV6-5 to TRBJ1-3; D gene ambiguous. The germline V gene has CDR1 MNHEY and CDR2 SVGAGI. This CDR3 region has 13 residues. Trimming shortened V by 6 bases and J by 4 bases, and 10 bases separated the two germline ends. The CDR3 region is CASRATGGNTIYF. In DNA, the CDR3 is TGTGCCAGCAGGGCGACGGGGGGAAACACCATATATTTT.

This rearrangement joins TRBV7-3 to TRBJ2-3, with 9 bases aligning to TRBD1. This CDR3 is built from 14 residues. Germline V gives CDR1 SGHTA, CDR2 FQGTGA. The J segment lost 4 bases and the V segment lost 4 bases, leaving 3 bases of the junction unmatched. CDR3 amino acids: CASSSGTGSDTQYF. CDR3 DNA: TGTGCCAGCAGCTCCGGGACAGGGTCAGATACGCAGTATTTT.

V is TRBV6-1 and J is TRBJ1-2; possible D gene TRBD1, 5 bases. V was cut by 3 bases and J by 7 bases, with 12 bases left in between. From germline, CDR1 is MNHNS and CDR2 SASEGT. The CDR3 has 13 amino acids. CDR3 loop: CASSDGQGSGYTF. CDR3 DNA: TGTGCCAGCAGTGATGGGCAGGGAAGTGGCTACACCTTC.

CDR3 sequence reads: CATSRDFGTDTQYF. The CDR3, as DNA: TGTGCCACCAGCAGAGATTTCGGCACAGATACGCAGTATTTT. V usage is TRBV15 and J usage is TRBJ2-3; D ambiguous. V gave up 0 bases and J gave up 1 base, with 5 bases separating them. This CDR3 region has 14 residues. Germline assignment: CDR1 LNHNV and CDR2 YYDKDF (reference sequence).

This clone appeared a few times. J is TRBJ2-5 and V is TRBV2; D is uncertain. Germline CDR1 and CDR2: SNHLY and FYNNEI. The CDR3 loop spans 11 amino acids. The V end was cut by 4 bases, the J end by 7 bases, with 7 bases between. The CDR3 region has the DNA TGTGCCAGCAGTGCCATGGGGACCCAGTACTTC. Protein product: CASSAMGTQYF.

The CDR3 here is CASSLHTSVYEQYF. CDR3 DNA: TGCGCCAGCAGCTTGCATACTAGCGTCTACGAGCAGTACTTC. The chain recombines TRBV5-1 with TRBJ2-7, with 7 bases identical to TRBD2. The germline gives CDR1 SGHRS, CDR2 YFSETQ. This CDR3 region has 14 residues. The V gene end was trimmed by 1 base and the J gene end by 3 bases; junction bases not matched to a gene: 4. Full variable domain (rest looked up from reference TRBV5-1 and TRBJ2-7): KAGVTQTPRYLIKTRGQQVTLSCSPISGHRSVSWYQQTPGQGLQFLFEYFSETQRNKGNFPGRFSGRQFSNSRSEMNVSTLELGDSALYLCASSLHTSVYEQYFGPGTRLTVT.

J is TRBJ1-5 and V is TRBV7-9, with D uncertain. The V gene's germline CDR1 is SEHNR and CDR2 FQNEAQ (reference sequence). CDR3 length equals 14 residues. Trimming pared 3 bases from V and 0 bases from J, leaving 6 bases between. CDR3 residues: CASSFSNSNQPQHF. The CDR3 nucleotides are TGTGCCAGCAGCTTTTCAAATAGCAATCAGCCCCAGCATTTT.

This chain uses TRBV5-4 with TRBJ2-2; a possible D gene is TRBD1 (5 bases). From germline, CDR1 is SGHNT and CDR2 YYREEE (reference sequence). The CDR3 consists of 15 residues. Trimming shortened V by 4 bases and J by 6 bases, and 16 bases separated the two germline ends. CDR3 protein: CASSHRSRASGELFF. CDR3 nucleotides: TGTGCCAGCAGCCACCGGTCCAGGGCGTCCGGGGAGCTGTTTTTT. The variable domain in full, completed from reference TRBV5-4 and TRBJ2-2, reads ETGVTQSPTHLIKTRGQQVTLRCSSQSGHNTVSWYQQALGQGPQFIFQYYREEENGRGNFPPRFSGLQFPNYSSELNVNALELDDSALYLCASSHRSRASGELFFGEGSRLTVL.

The rearrangement joins TRBV28 to TRBJ1-6; D perhaps matches TRBD1 (5 bases). CDR3 size: 15 residues. Germline V gene lookup returns CDR1 MDHEN and CDR2 SYDVKM. With 5 bases removed from V and 5 bases from J, the gap between germline ends came to 13 bases. The CDR3 bases are TGTGCCAGCAGTACTTACGGGGGGAATAATTCACCCCTCCACTTT. As protein: CASSTYGGNNSPLHF.

V usage is TRBV11-2 and J usage is TRBJ2-5; 9 bases align to TRBD2. The trim removed 0 bases at V and 1 base at J, leaving 6 bases unmatched. CDR3 length equals 17 residues. CDR1 is SGHAT and CDR2 is FQNNGV in the germline V gene. CDR3 protein: CASSLEGSGGSQETQYF. DNA for the CDR3: TGTGCCAGCAGCTTAGAAGGTAGCGGGGGATCCCAAGAGACCCAGTACTTC.

The chain joins TRBV9 to TRBJ1-1, with 10 bases identical to TRBD1. Germline V CDR1 and CDR2: SGDLS, YYNGEE. The CDR3 is 17 residues long. The V gene end was trimmed by 1 base and the J gene end by 4 bases; junction bases not matched to a gene: 10. In nucleotides, the CDR3 is TGTGCCAGCAGCGTATCAGTCGAGGGACAGGGGTTCACTGAAGCTTTCTTT. Translated: CASSVSVEGQGFTEAFF.